One and the same sample provided the 5 T cell receptor beta chains below, sequenced in a study of T-cell memory formation after mild COVID-19. TCRdb ran MiXCR on the 5' RACE reads and lists one entry per CDR3 protein. The sample yields 550,000 to 600,000 distinct CDR3 sequences, 17% seen once. The sequencing input was PBMCs or a T cell subset sorted from them (not recorded which). The receptors derive from an adult woman who had mild COVID-19 (a few samples of this study predate the infection). Cell type and time point are not known.

J is TRBJ1-6 and V is TRBV3-1; 9 bases fit TRBD1. The ends lost 3 bases at V and 9 bases at J; junction bases unmatched: 9. This CDR3 has 16 residues. Per the germline V gene, CDR1 is LGHDT and CDR2 is YNNKEL (reference sequence). Here the CDR3 DNA reads TGTGCCAGCAGCCACTTTCCGGGACAGGGAGGTTCACCCCTCCACTTT. It is translated as CASSHFPGQGGSPLHF.

V and J are TRBV5-6 and TRBJ2-7; D possibly matches TRBD1 or TRBD2 (5 bases each). Germline V gene sequence: CDR1 SGHDT, CDR2 YYEEEE. The CDR3 is 14 residues long. Trimming took off 2 bases at V and 5 bases at J, with 14 bases between the two ends. The CDR3 bases are TGTGCCAGCAGCTTAGGGACGGCCGCGGACGAGCAGTACTTC. Protein: CASSLGTAADEQYF.

In this sample, this clonotype turned up a few times. This chain uses TRBV5-1 with TRBJ1-1; 7 nucleotides match TRBD1. Unmatched junction bases numbered 10, after V lost 6 bases and J lost 5 bases. The CDR3 sequence is 14 residues long. Germline V gene lookup returns CDR1 SGHRS and CDR2 YFSETQ. The CDR3 sequence is CASTTGQVNTEAFF. The CDR3, as DNA: TGCGCCAGCACTACCGGACAGGTAAATACTGAAGCTTTCTTT.

Worth noting for this clonotype: The junction does not match germline at one end; this may be a read error. This chain connects TRBV3-1 to TRBJ2-4; D is possibly TRBD2 (5 bases). This CDR3 has 14 residues. CDR1 and CDR2 (germline): LGHDT, YNNKEL (reference sequence). Here the CDR3 reads CASSHFLAQNIQYF. As DNA, the CDR3 is TGTGCCAGCAGCCATTTTCTAGCCCAAAACATTCAGTACTTC.

This clonotype appeared many times. The rearrangement uses TRBV7-8 and TRBJ2-1; a possible D gene is TRBD1 (6 bases). With 1 base removed from V and 4 bases from J, the gap between germline ends came to 11 bases. CDR1 and CDR2 from the germline V gene are SGHVS and FQNEAQ. The CDR3 covers 15 residues. CDR3 bases: TGTGCCAGCAGCTTAGATGACAGGAGATACAATGAGCAGTTCTTC. This translates into CASSLDDRRYNEQFF.